This is a list of T cell receptor beta chains from one sample in a study of blood T cell repertoires in COVID-19. Sequenced by immunoSEQ multiplex PCR; TCRdb stores in-frame clones only, minus some. Of around 120,000 clones in the sample, roughly 85% are singletons; the top ten hold 2% to 2.5%. What was sequenced was peripheral blood. The receptors were gathered from a man younger than 40 with acute or convalescent COVID-19. Both conserved end residues are part of each CDR3. Each record gives: J gene, D gene, V gene, clone size, CDR3 protein, CDR3 DNA. The D gene is left open where the match is weak. The listing skips clone size in some rows; elsewhere it reads once, few, many or a size class.

TRBJ2-7	.	TRBV6-5	.	CASSPTWSGYEQYF	TGTGCCAGCAGTCCGACTTGGAGCGGCTACGAGCAGTACTTC
TRBJ2-1	.	TRBV9	.	CASSVGLVNEQFF	TGTGCCAGCAGCGTAGGGCTAGTTAATGAGCAGTTCTTC
TRBJ2-1	TRBD2	TRBV12-5	.	CASGPGRVNEQFF	TGTGCTAGTGGCCCCGGGAGGGTCAATGAGCAGTTCTTC
TRBJ1-5	.	TRBV21-1	.	CARPRPSGPIQPQHF	TGTGCCAGACCCCGGCCCTCAGGGCCGATTCAGCCCCAGCATTTT
TRBJ1-4	TRBD1	TRBV4-3	.	CASSHGDRTNEKLFF	TGCGCCAGCAGCCATGGGGACAGAACTAATGAAAAACTGTTTTTT
TRBJ1-6	.	TRBV5-8	.	CASSRGRGNSPLHF	TGTGCCAGCAGCCGGGGACGGGGGAATTCACCCCTCCACTTT
TRBJ1-4	.	TRBV2	.	CASRARTTNEKLFF	TGTGCCAGCAGGGCCCGAACAACTAATGAAAAACTGTTTTTT
TRBJ2-7	.	TRBV7-8	once	CASSADTTYEQYF	TGTGCCAGCAGCGCGGACACCACCTACGAGCAGTACTTC
TRBJ1-6	.	TRBV4-3	few	CASSQEMDRHNSPLHF	TGCGCCAGCAGCCAAGAGATGGACAGACATAATTCACCCCTCCACTTT
TRBJ2-2	.	TRBV11-2	.	CASSWTLANTGELFF	TGTGCCAGCAGCTGGACATTAGCGAACACCGGGGAGCTGTTTTTT
TRBJ1-2	.	TRBV10-3	.	CAITPGDLNYGYTF	TGTGCCATCACCCCAGGGGATCTTAACTATGGCTACACCTTC
TRBJ1-1	TRBD1	TRBV4-3	.	CASSQGTGGRSTEAFF	TGCGCCAGCAGCCAAGGGACAGGGGGAAGAAGTACTGAAGCTTTCTTT
TRBJ1-2	TRBD1	TRBV11-2	.	CASSAFQGAYYGYTF	TGTGCCAGCAGCGCCTTTCAGGGGGCTTACTATGGCTACACCTTC
TRBJ1-1	.	TRBV4-2	.	CASSPFSSEGTEAFF	TGTGCCAGCAGCCCGTTCTCTTCGGAGGGCACTGAAGCTTTCTTT
TRBJ2-1	TRBD2	TRBV7-6	.	CASSLVLAGGDSYNEQFF	TGTGCCAGCAGCTTAGTCCTAGCGGGGGGGGACTCCTACAATGAGCAGTTCTTC
TRBJ1-1	.	TRBV6-5	.	CASSYSRDSYWAFF	TGTGCCAGCAGTTACTCGAGGGACTCTTATTGGGCTTTCTTT
TRBJ2-2	TRBD2	TRBV19	once	CASRTSGRLDTGELFF	TGTGCCAGTAGAACTAGCGGGAGGCTCGACACCGGGGAGCTGTTTTTT
TRBJ2-7	TRBD1	TRBV30	.	CAWRLQGGIYEQYF	TGTGCCTGGAGACTACAGGGGGGAATCTACGAGCAGTACTTC
TRBJ2-1	.	TRBV12-3/TRBV12-4	.	CASSPRGEQFF	TGTGCCAGCAGTCCCCGGGGTGAGCAGTTCTTC
TRBJ1-2	TRBD1	TRBV6-5	.	CASSPDRGKYGYTF	TGTGCCAGCAGTCCGGACAGGGGGAAGTATGGCTACACCTTC
TRBJ1-3	TRBD1	TRBV3-1/TRBV3-2	.	CASSRAGTGGNTIYF	TGTGCCAGCAGCCGCGCGGGGACAGGGGGTAACACCATATATTTT
TRBJ1-6	.	TRBV6-5	.	CASRTEPSPLHF	TGTGCCAGCAGAACCGAGCCTTCACCCCTCCACTTT
TRBJ1-1	TRBD1	TRBV6-5	once	CASRFDRAVTEAFF	TGTGCCAGCAGGTTTGACAGGGCTGTGACTGAAGCTTTCTTT
TRBJ1-2	.	TRBV6-2/TRBV6-3	.	CASSYGSWADTNYGYTF	TGTGCCAGCAGTTACGGCTCGTGGGCAGATACTAACTATGGCTACACCTTC
TRBJ2-7	.	TRBV6-2/TRBV6-3	.	CASSYSPGLAEQYF	TGTGCCAGCAGTTACTCTCCGGGGCTAGCGGAGCAGTACTTC
TRBJ2-1	TRBD1	TRBV19	once	CASSIVPGTGRYNEQFF	TGTGCCAGTAGTATAGTCCCCGGGACAGGACGTTACAATGAGCAGTTCTTC
TRBJ1-1	.	TRBV5-4	.	CASSFGQYTEAFF	TGTGCCAGCAGCTTCGGACAGTATACTGAAGCTTTCTTT
TRBJ2-7	TRBD2	TRBV6-2/TRBV6-3	.	CASSPREEAYEQYF	TGTGCCAGCAGCCCCCGGGAGGAGGCCTACGAGCAGTACTTC
TRBJ1-2	TRBD1	TRBV3-1/TRBV3-2	.	CASSPSTGSVAGYTF	TGTGCCAGCAGCCCTTCGACAGGGTCCGTGGCCGGCTACACCTTC
TRBJ1-6	.	TRBV18	.	CASLGDRNNSPLHF	TGTGCCTCGCTAGGCGACAGAAATAATTCACCCCTCCACTTT
TRBJ2-3	.	TRBV5-1	.	CASSTIPGARVADTQYF	TGCGCCAGCAGTACGATACCGGGTGCCCGAGTCGCAGATACGCAGTATTTT
TRBJ2-3	TRBD2	TRBV9	few	CASSVSPAGGSDTQYF	TGTGCCAGCAGCGTATCCCCGGCGGGGGGGTCAGATACGCAGTATTTT
TRBJ1-3	.	TRBV29-1	few	CSVEDGESNTIYF	TGCAGCGTTGAAGATGGGGAGAGCAACACCATATATTTT
TRBJ1-2	.	TRBV21-1	.	CASSKGYQAPGQENYGYTF	TGTGCCAGCAGCAAAGGTTACCAAGCTCCGGGACAGGAAAACTATGGCTACACCTTC
TRBJ1-2	.	TRBV21-1	.	CASSKRSQRRAKGYTF	TGTGCCAGCAGCAAAAGATCCCAGAGGCGCGCTAAGGGCTACACCTTC
TRBJ2-2	.	TRBV9	.	CASSEAPGTPPGELFF	TGTGCCAGCAGCGAAGCACCCGGGACTCCCCCCGGGGAGCTGTTTTTT
TRBJ2-1	TRBD2	TRBV11-2	few	CASSTPGTSGYNEQFF	TGTGCCAGCAGCACACCCGGGACTAGCGGCTACAATGAGCAGTTCTTC
TRBJ1-2	TRBD1	TRBV14	.	CASSPRTGYGYTF	TGTGCCAGCAGCCCAAGGACAGGCTATGGCTACACCTTC
TRBJ2-2	TRBD2	TRBV19	.	CASSIVPAGGTGELFF	TGTGCCAGTAGTATAGTACCAGCGGGAGGCACCGGGGAGCTGTTTTTT
TRBJ1-2	.	TRBV29-1	.	CSVASVQGYGYTF	TGCAGCGTTGCCTCGGTACAGGGCTATGGCTACACCTTC
TRBJ2-7	TRBD2	TRBV30	.	CAWRAGTSGGRYSEQYF	TGTGCCTGGAGGGCCGGGACTAGCGGGGGCCGTTATAGCGAGCAGTACTTC